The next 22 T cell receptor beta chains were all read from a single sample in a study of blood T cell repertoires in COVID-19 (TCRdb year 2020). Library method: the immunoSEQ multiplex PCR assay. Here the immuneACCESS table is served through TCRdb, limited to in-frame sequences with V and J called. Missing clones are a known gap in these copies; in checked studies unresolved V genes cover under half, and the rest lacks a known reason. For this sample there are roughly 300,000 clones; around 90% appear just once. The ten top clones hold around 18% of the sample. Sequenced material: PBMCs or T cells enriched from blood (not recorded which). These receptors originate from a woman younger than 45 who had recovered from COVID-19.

The CDR3 nucleotides read TGTGCCAGCAGTTATGGTAACAGGGGAGTGGAGACCCAGTACTTC. Amino acids: CASSYGNRGVETQYF. The rearrangement joins TRBV6-2 or TRBV6-3 to TRBJ2-5; 7 bases fit TRBD1. Germline CDR1 and CDR2: MNHEY and SVGEGT. V trimming: 3 bases; J trimming: 5 bases; junction bases outside the gene matches: 9. The CDR3 runs 15 residues.

The chain's CDR3 is CASSGTAPPGYTF. The CDR3 coding sequence is TGTGCCAGCAGTGGAACAGCCCCACCCGGCTACACCTTC. The V call is TRBV28, the J call TRBJ1-2; D is unclear. The CDR3 consists of 13 residues. Between the trimmed V and J ends, which lost 5 bases and 8 bases, there was a span of 15 bases. Germline lookup yields CDR1 MDHEN and CDR2 SYDVKM.

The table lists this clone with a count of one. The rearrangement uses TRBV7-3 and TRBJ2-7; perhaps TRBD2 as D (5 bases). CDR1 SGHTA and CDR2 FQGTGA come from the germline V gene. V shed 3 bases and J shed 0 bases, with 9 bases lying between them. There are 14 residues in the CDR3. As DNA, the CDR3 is TGTGCCAGCAGCTTCGGGGAAGGCTCCTACGAGCAGTACTTC. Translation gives CASSFGEGSYEQYF. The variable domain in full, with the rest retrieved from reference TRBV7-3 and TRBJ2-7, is GAGVSQTPSNKVTEKGKYVELRCDPISGHTALYWYRQSLGQGPEFLIYFQGTGAADDSGLPNDRFFAVRPEGSVSTLKIQRTERGDSAVYLCASSFGEGSYEQYFGPGTRLTVT.

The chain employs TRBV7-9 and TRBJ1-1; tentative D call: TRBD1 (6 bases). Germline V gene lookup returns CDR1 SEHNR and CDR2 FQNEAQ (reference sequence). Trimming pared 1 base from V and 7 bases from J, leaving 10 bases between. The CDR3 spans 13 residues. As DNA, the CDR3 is TGTGCCAGCAGCTTAGGGGCAGGGGATGAAGCTTTCTTT. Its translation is CASSLGAGDEAFF.

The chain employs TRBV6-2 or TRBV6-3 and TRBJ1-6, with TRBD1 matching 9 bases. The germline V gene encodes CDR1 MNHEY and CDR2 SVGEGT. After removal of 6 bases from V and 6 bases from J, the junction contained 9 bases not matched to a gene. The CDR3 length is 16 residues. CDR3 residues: CASSSTTGGVNSPLHF. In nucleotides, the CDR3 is TGTGCCAGCAGCTCGACGACAGGGGGTGTTAATTCACCCCTCCACTTT.

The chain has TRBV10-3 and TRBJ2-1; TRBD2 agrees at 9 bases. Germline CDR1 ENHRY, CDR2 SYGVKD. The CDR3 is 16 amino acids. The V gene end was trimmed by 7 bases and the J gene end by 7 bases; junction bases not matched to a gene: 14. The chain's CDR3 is CAITSIGGGAGNEQFF. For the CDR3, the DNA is TGTGCCATCACAAGCATCGGCGGGGGGGCTGGTAATGAGCAGTTCTTC.

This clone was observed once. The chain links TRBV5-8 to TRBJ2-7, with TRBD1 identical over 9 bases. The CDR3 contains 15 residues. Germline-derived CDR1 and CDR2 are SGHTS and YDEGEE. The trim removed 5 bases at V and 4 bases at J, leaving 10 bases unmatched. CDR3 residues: CASRFAGTGQYEQYF. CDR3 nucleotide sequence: TGTGCCAGCAGATTTGCCGGGACAGGGCAGTACGAGCAGTACTTC.

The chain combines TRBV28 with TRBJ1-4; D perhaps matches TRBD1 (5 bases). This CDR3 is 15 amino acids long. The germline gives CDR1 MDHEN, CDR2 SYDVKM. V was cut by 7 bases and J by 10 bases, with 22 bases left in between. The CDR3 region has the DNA TGTGCCAGCACCGCCGCGGACACGGCCGGGGGAAAACTGTTTTTT. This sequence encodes CASTAADTAGGKLFF.

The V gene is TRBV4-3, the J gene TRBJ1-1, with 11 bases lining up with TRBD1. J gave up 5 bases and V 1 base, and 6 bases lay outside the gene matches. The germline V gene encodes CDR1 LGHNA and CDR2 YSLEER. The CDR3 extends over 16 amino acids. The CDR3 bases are TGCGCCAGCAGCCAAGGTGCGGACAGGGGGCGAACTGAAGCTTTCTTT. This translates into CASSQGADRGRTEAFF.

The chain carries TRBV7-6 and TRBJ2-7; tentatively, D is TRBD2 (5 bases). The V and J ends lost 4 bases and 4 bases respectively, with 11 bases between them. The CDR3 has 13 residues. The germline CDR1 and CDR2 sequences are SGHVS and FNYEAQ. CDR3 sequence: CASSSTGFYEQYF. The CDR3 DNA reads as TGTGCCAGCAGCTCGACGGGGTTTTACGAGCAGTACTTC.

This CDR3 is CASRPTSNTEAFF. In DNA, the CDR3 is TGTGCCAGCAGGCCCACATCGAACACTGAAGCTTTCTTT. The V and J genes are TRBV27 and TRBJ1-1; D uncertain. CDR1 MNHEY and CDR2 SMNVEV come from the germline V gene (reference sequence). The CDR3 has 13 residues. V was shortened by 6 bases and J by 1 base, with 9 bases between the two germline ends.

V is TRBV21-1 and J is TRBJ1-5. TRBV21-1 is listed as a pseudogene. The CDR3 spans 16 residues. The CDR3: CASSKAGRDSNQPQHF. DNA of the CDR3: TGTGCCAGCAGCAAAGCCGGCCGGGATAGCAATCAGCCCCAGCATTTT.

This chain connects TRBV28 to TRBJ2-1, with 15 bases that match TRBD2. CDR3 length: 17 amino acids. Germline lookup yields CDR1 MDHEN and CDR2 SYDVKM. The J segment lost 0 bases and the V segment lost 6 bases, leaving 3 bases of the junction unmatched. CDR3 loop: CASSGLAGGPSYNEQFF. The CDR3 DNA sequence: TGTGCCAGCAGCGGACTAGCGGGAGGGCCCTCCTACAATGAGCAGTTCTTC.

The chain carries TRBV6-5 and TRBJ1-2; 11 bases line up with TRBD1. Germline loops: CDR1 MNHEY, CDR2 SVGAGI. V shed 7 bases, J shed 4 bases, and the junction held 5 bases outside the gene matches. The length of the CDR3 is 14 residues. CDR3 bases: TGTGCCAGCAAGTGGGGACAGGGGGGCTATGGCTACACCTTC. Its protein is CASKWGQGGYGYTF.

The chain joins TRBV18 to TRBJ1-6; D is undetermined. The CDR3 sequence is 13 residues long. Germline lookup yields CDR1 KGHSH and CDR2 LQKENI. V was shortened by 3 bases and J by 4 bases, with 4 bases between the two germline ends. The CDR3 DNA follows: TGTGCCAGCTCACCCCAATATAATTCACCCCTCCACTTT. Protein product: CASSPQYNSPLHF.

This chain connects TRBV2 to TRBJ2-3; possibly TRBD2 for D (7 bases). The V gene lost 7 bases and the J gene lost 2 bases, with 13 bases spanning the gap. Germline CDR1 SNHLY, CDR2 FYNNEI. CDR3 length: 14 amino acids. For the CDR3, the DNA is TGTGCCAGCAACGAGGGGGGGTCCACAGATACGCAGTATTTT. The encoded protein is CASNEGGSTDTQYF.

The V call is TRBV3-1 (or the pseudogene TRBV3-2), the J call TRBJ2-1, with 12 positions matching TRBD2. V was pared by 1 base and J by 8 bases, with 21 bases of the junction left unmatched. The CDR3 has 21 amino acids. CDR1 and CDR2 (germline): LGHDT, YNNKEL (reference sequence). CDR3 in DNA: TGTGCCAGCAGCCAAGTTCACAGTCTCCTCCCTAGCGGGGGGGCCGGGGATGAGCAGTTCTTC. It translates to CASSQVHSLLPSGGAGDEQFF.

The CDR3 is CASSPDRVPGNTIYF. The CDR3 DNA sequence: TGTGCCAGCAGCCCCGACAGGGTTCCTGGAAACACCATATATTTT. The chain employs TRBV7-9 and TRBJ1-3, with TRBD1 matching over 7 bases. This CDR3 has 15 residues. Germline V lookup: CDR1 SEHNR, CDR2 FQNEAQ (reference sequence). V shed 5 bases and J 2 bases; nucleotides not matched to a gene: 6.

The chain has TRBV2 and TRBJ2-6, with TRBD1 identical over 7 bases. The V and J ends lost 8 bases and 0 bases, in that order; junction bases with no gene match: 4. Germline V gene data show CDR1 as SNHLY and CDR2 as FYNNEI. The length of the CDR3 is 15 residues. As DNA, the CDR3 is TGTGCCAGCGGGACAGCTAGCTCTGGGGCCAACGTCCTGACTTTC. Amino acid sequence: CASGTASSGANVLTF.

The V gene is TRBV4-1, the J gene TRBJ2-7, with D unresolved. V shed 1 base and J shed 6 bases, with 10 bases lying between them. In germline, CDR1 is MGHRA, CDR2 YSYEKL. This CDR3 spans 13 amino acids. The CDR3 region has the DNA TGCGCCAGCAGCCAAGGGATCTGGGCCGAGCAGTACTTC. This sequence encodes CASSQGIWAEQYF.

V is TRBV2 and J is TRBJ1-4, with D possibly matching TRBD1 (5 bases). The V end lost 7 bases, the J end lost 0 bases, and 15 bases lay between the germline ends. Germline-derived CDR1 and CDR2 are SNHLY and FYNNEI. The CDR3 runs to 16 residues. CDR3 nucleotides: TGTGCCAGCAACCAGGGTCCCCCTGCAACTAATGAAAAACTGTTTTTT. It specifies CASNQGPPATNEKLFF.

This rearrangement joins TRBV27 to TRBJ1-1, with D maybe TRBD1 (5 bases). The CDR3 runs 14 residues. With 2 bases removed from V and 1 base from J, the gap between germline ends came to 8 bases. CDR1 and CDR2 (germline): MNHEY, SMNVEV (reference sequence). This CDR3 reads CASSLPGGNTEAFF. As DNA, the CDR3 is TGTGCCAGCAGTTTACCCGGGGGGAACACTGAAGCTTTCTTT.